This T cell receptor beta chain was sequenced in a study of blood T cell repertoires in COVID-19. Turning to the study itself: The origin of the acute and convalescent COVID-19 samples was the United States, Italy and Spain.

The J segment lost 2 bases and the V segment lost 6 bases, leaving 10 bases of the junction unmatched. The germline gives CDR1 MDHEN, CDR2 SYDVKM. CDR3 length: 17 amino acids. In the original processing: The authors estimated nucleated cell counts from reference gene primer amplification. TCRdb keeps only in-frame clones here, not all; method: immunoSEQ multiplex PCR. That table furnishes V, J and clone size, whereas the DNA furnished D and trimming. Here the sample spans roughly 250,000 clones, approximately 80% being singletons. Specimen: peripheral blood. V gene TRBV28 combines with J gene TRBJ2-2, with 9 nucleotides matching TRBD2. This TCR derives from a woman in her fifties or sixties with acute or convalescent COVID-19. The CDR3 loop is CASSIPGLAINTGELFF. The CDR3 DNA sequence: TGTGCCAGCAGCATCCCAGGACTAGCGATAAACACCGGGGAGCTGTTTTTT.